What follows are 27 T cell receptor beta chains derived from one specimen sequenced in a study of T cell responses to AZD1222 COVID-19 vaccine. The assay was immunoSEQ multiplex PCR, and TCRdb's table has in-frame clones only and misses some. The sample comprises around 94,000 clones, over 75% of which are singletons, and about a fifth rests with the top ten. The specimen comprised peripheral blood, sampled on day 0 of AZD1222 vaccination. All receptors come from an adult in good health.

This chain links TRBV11-2 with TRBJ2-3; no reliable D call. From germline, CDR1 is SGHAT and CDR2 FQNNGV. Trimming stripped 3 bases from V and 0 bases from J, with 10 bases between. The CDR3 contains 15 residues. DNA of the CDR3: TGTGCCAGCAGCTTGAGGAGAGCTAGCACAGATACGCAGTATTTT. Its protein is CASSLRRASTDTQYF. The full variable domain, its missing parts supplied by reference TRBV11-2 and TRBJ2-3, is EAGVAQSPRYKIIEKRQSVAFWCNPISGHATLYWYQQILGQGPKLLIQFQNNGVVDDSQLPKDRFSAERLKGVDSTLKIQPAKLEDSAVYLCASSLRRASTDTQYFGPGTRLTVL.

The V gene is TRBV24-1, the J gene TRBJ2-3; 9 nucleotides agree with TRBD2. CDR1 KGHDR and CDR2 SFDVKD come from the germline V gene. Trimming took 6 bases from V and 3 from J; bases not matched to a gene: 9. The CDR3 is 16 amino acids. The CDR3 spells CATSPTSGRGTDTQYF. The DNA of the CDR3 is TGTGCCACCAGTCCGACTAGCGGACGAGGAACAGATACGCAGTATTTT.

The CDR3 DNA reads as TGTGCCATCAGACCCCACCAGGGGGCCAACGAGCAGTACTTC. This gives the protein CAIRPHQGANEQYF. The V call is TRBV10-3, the J call TRBJ2-7, with 8 nucleotides matching TRBD1. From germline, CDR1 is ENHRY and CDR2 SYGVKD. V lost 6 bases, J lost 5 bases, and 9 bases stayed unmatched. The CDR3 consists of 14 residues.

This clone is a singleton in its sample. V and J are TRBV18 and TRBJ1-2; 12 nucleotides agree with TRBD1. The CDR3 runs 17 residues. Unmatched junction bases numbered 11, after V lost 3 bases and J lost 6 bases. CDR1 and CDR2 (germline): KGHSH, LQKENI. The CDR3, as DNA: TGTGCCAGCTCACCTCAAGACCTGGGACAGGGGGCTGATGGCTACACCTTC. It translates to CASSPQDLGQGADGYTF.

This clone has more than one count but fewer than ten. This chain connects TRBV29-1 to TRBJ1-2, with D uncertain. Germline V lookup: CDR1 SQVTM, CDR2 ANQGSEA. The V end lost 4 bases, the J end lost 3 bases, and 6 bases lay between the germline ends. This CDR3 has 11 residues. The chain's CDR3 is CSVADDYGYTF. CDR3 bases: TGCAGCGTTGCGGACGACTATGGCTACACCTTC.

The rearrangement links TRBV6-1 to TRBJ2-1, with D unresolved. The CDR3 is 11 residues long. V was clipped by 2 bases and J by 9 bases, with 5 bases between them. Germline V gives CDR1 MNHNS, CDR2 SASEGT. The CDR3 DNA reads as TGTGCCAGCAGTGAACGAATTGAGCAGTTCTTC. Protein product: CASSERIEQFF.

The chain employs TRBV28 and TRBJ2-1, with 9 bases aligning to TRBD2. With 6 bases clipped from V and 12 bases from J, the junction kept 9 bases outside the gene matches. The length of the CDR3 is 13 residues. CDR1 MDHEN and CDR2 SYDVKM come from the germline V gene. CDR3 region: CASSPAGGESQFF. The CDR3 DNA follows: TGTGCCAGCAGCCCCGCGGGGGGGGAATCGCAGTTCTTC.

The chain employs TRBV28 and TRBJ1-3; D call uncertain. V was cut by 6 bases and J by 3 bases, with 9 bases left in between. The CDR3 consists of 13 residues. Germline assignment: CDR1 MDHEN and CDR2 SYDVKM. The CDR3, as DNA: TGTGCCAGCAGGCCGGGTGGTGGAAACACCATATATTTT. This gives the protein CASRPGGGNTIYF.

This chain connects TRBV19 to TRBJ2-7, with 8 bases aligning to TRBD2. The ends lost 1 base at V and 7 bases at J; junction bases unmatched: 9. This CDR3 contains 15 residues. Germline V gene data show CDR1 as LNHDA and CDR2 as SQIVND (reference sequence). CDR3 DNA: TGTGCCAGTAGTATAGGACTAGCGTCCTTTGGTGAGCAGTACTTC. Its translation is CASSIGLASFGEQYF.

The J gene is TRBJ1-2, the V gene TRBV4-3, with D possibly TRBD1 on 5 matching bases. Per germline, CDR1 LGHNA and CDR2 YSLEER. The germline V and J ends were trimmed by 4 bases and 8 bases, with 20 bases remaining between them. CDR3 size: 15 residues. CDR3 nucleotide sequence: TGCGCCAGCAGCCGGTACGAAGGGCAGGGCGGCGGCTACACCTTC. This sequence encodes CASSRYEGQGGGYTF.

This chain links TRBV6-5 with TRBJ2-7, with D possibly being TRBD1 or TRBD2 (5 bases each). Trimming took 4 bases from V and 2 from J, leaving 12 bases between them. Germline lookup yields CDR1 MNHEY and CDR2 SVGAGI. The CDR3 sequence is 14 residues long. The CDR3 DNA follows: TGTGCCAGCAGTTGGTCGGGGCAAACCTACGAGCAGTACTTC. Translating gives CASSWSGQTYEQYF.

This chain uses TRBV7-2 with TRBJ2-3; D ambiguous. Germline V CDR1 and CDR2: SGHTA, FQGNSA. The CDR3 totals 13 residues. Trimming removed 5 bases at V and 0 bases at J, with 6 bases between. CDR3 sequence (DNA): TGTGCCAGCAGCCTCCTCAGCACAGATACGCAGTATTTT. Its translation is CASSLLSTDTQYF.

This clone appeared once. DNA of the CDR3: TGTGCCAGCAGTACCCGCCCTCCGGGACGGTTGAACACTGAAGCTTTCTTT. Its translation is CASSTRPPGRLNTEAFF. This chain uses TRBV27 with TRBJ1-1, with a possible D match to TRBD1 (5 bases). This CDR3 region has 17 residues. Deletions cut 5 bases from V and 0 bases from J, with 19 bases between. Germline V gene data show CDR1 as MNHEY and CDR2 as SMNVEV (reference sequence).

The chain joins TRBV7-2 to TRBJ1-2; the D is unclear. The CDR3 consists of 14 residues. Germline lookup yields CDR1 SGHTA and CDR2 FQGNSA. Trimming cost V 3 bases and J 1 base, with 9 bases left between them. The CDR3 loop reads CASSLGRNNYGYTF. Written as DNA, the CDR3 is TGTGCCAGCAGCTTGGGCAGAAATAACTATGGCTACACCTTC.

The rearrangement links TRBV19 to TRBJ1-5; D is unresolved. Germline lookup yields CDR1 LNHDA and CDR2 SQIVND (reference sequence). This CDR3 has 13 residues. V was shortened by 8 bases and J by 4 bases, with 12 bases between the two germline ends. In DNA, the CDR3 is TGTGCCAGTTCCGGCAGCTTAAATCAGCCCCAGCATTTT. This encodes CASSGSLNQPQHF.

V and J are TRBV27 and TRBJ1-5; 7 nucleotides line up with TRBD1. V lost 1 base, J lost 5 bases, and 5 bases stayed unmatched. The CDR3 length is 15 residues. The germline V gene has CDR1 MNHEY and CDR2 SMNVEV (reference sequence). The CDR3 reads CASSLFRGADQPQHF. Written as DNA, the CDR3 is TGTGCCAGCAGTTTATTCAGGGGGGCCGATCAGCCCCAGCATTTT.

The chain uses TRBV19 and TRBJ1-5; D unclear. The length of the CDR3 is 14 residues. V lost 3 bases and J lost 2, with 8 bases in between. Per the germline V gene, CDR1 is LNHDA and CDR2 is SQIVND (reference sequence). CDR3: CASSISEGNQPQHF. DNA of the CDR3: TGTGCCAGTAGTATTAGTGAGGGCAATCAGCCCCAGCATTTT.

The chain links TRBV6-5 to TRBJ2-7; D might be TRBD1 (6 bases). CDR1 and CDR2 from the germline V gene are MNHEY and SVGAGI. This CDR3 contains 15 residues. The V end was cut by 2 bases, the J end by 2 bases, with 13 bases between. The CDR3 DNA is TGTGCCAGCAGTTACGGAAAACAGGGAACCTACGAGCAGTACTTC. Protein product: CASSYGKQGTYEQYF.

This rearrangement joins TRBV7-3 to TRBJ2-3; D is unresolved. Germline-derived CDR1 and CDR2 are SGHTA and FQGTGA. V lost 5 bases and J lost 4, with 13 bases in between. The CDR3 spans 14 residues. The CDR3: CASSAYLESDTQYF. The CDR3, as DNA: TGTGCCAGCAGCGCGTACTTGGAATCAGATACGCAGTATTTT. Supplemented by reference TRBV7-3 and TRBJ2-3, the full variable domain reads GAGVSQTPSNKVTEKGKYVELRCDPISGHTALYWYRQSLGQGPEFLIYFQGTGAADDSGLPNDRFFAVRPEGSVSTLKIQRTERGDSAVYLCASSAYLESDTQYFGPGTRLTVL.

V is TRBV9 and J is TRBJ2-7; possible D gene TRBD2, 5 bases. Looked up from germline, CDR1 is SGDLS and CDR2 is YYNGEE. This CDR3 spans 14 amino acids. Trimming cost V 0 bases and J 5 bases, with 12 bases left between them. Here the CDR3 reads CASSVGRGINEQYF. The CDR3, as DNA: TGTGCCAGCAGCGTAGGGAGAGGGATCAACGAGCAGTACTTC.

The rearrangement links TRBV10-3 to TRBJ1-3, with D perhaps matching TRBD1 (5 bases). V lost 6 bases to trimming and J lost 1 base, with 13 bases between them. CDR1 and CDR2 from the germline V gene are ENHRY and SYGVKD. The CDR3 loop spans 15 amino acids. The CDR3 region is CAISPTDISGNTIYF. CDR3 nucleotide sequence: TGTGCCATCAGCCCGACAGACATATCTGGAAACACCATATATTTT.

As for this clone: At the DNA level, this CDR3 is encoded by other sequences in the same sample as well. The chain links TRBV7-2 to TRBJ2-4; TRBD1 might be the D (5 bases). V was shortened by 1 base and J by 7 bases, with 8 bases between the two germline ends. The germline V gene has CDR1 SGHTA and CDR2 FQGNSA. The CDR3 length is 13 residues. The CDR3 sequence is CASSLGGSNIQYF. The CDR3 DNA reads as TGTGCCAGCAGCTTAGGGGGCAGCAACATTCAGTACTTC.

This clone showed up just a few times. This chain joins TRBV12-5 and TRBJ1-2, with 9 bases identical to TRBD1. V dropped 3 bases and J dropped 8; count of bases not matched to a gene: 4. CDR1 and CDR2 from the germline V gene are LGHNT and FRNRAP. The CDR3 has 13 residues. The CDR3, as DNA: TGTGCTAGTGGTTTCTGGACAGGGGAAGGCTACACCTTC. Translated, it gives CASGFWTGEGYTF.

This sequence joins TRBV7-8 and TRBJ2-1; D perhaps matches TRBD2 (5 bases). This CDR3 contains 13 residues. V lost 5 bases, J lost 4 bases, and 9 bases lay in between. The germline V gene has CDR1 SGHVS and CDR2 FQNEAQ. CDR3 in amino acids: CASSPAAYNEQFF. The CDR3 DNA follows: TGTGCCAGCAGCCCAGCGGCATACAATGAGCAGTTCTTC.

The chain is built from TRBV7-9 and TRBJ1-1; D call uncertain. CDR1 is SEHNR, CDR2 FQNEAQ, per germline (reference sequence). V shed 1 base and J shed 6 bases, with 9 bases lying between them. The CDR3 totals 13 residues. CDR3 loop: CASSLEAGAEAFF. The CDR3 region has the DNA TGTGCCAGCAGCTTAGAGGCAGGCGCTGAAGCTTTCTTT. Full variable domain (rest looked up from reference TRBV7-9 and TRBJ1-1): DTGVSQNPRHKITKRGQNVTFRCDPISEHNRLYWYRQTLGQGPEFLTYFQNEAQLEKSRLLSDRFSAERPKGSFSTLEIQRTEQGDSAMYLCASSLEAGAEAFFGQGTRLTVV.

The chain combines TRBV28 with TRBJ1-4; tentatively, D is TRBD1 (5 bases). Trimming pared 2 bases from V and 16 bases from J, leaving 20 bases between. Germline assignment: CDR1 MDHEN and CDR2 SYDVKM. The CDR3 loop spans 14 amino acids. The CDR3 region has the DNA TGTGCCAGCAGTTTAGTCCAGGGAGCCTCGAACAGGTTTTTT. Its protein product is CASSLVQGASNRFF.

V is TRBV11-2 and J is TRBJ1-1, with no clear D. Trimming stripped 3 bases from V and 6 bases from J, with 11 bases between. The length of the CDR3 is 13 residues. The germline CDR1 and CDR2 sequences are SGHAT and FQNNGV. CDR3: CASSFLSRAEAFF. CDR3 sequence (DNA): TGTGCCAGCAGCTTTCTTTCGAGGGCTGAAGCTTTCTTT. The entire variable domain, with the rest obtained from reference TRBV11-2 and TRBJ1-1, is as follows: EAGVAQSPRYKIIEKRQSVAFWCNPISGHATLYWYQQILGQGPKLLIQFQNNGVVDDSQLPKDRFSAERLKGVDSTLKIQPAKLEDSAVYLCASSFLSRAEAFFGQGTRLTVV.